This TCR beta chain was identified in a study of cytomegalovirus exposure and HLA in healthy donors. Amplification used 60 Vbeta primers and 13 Jbeta primers. Sequenced by immunoSEQ multiplex PCR; TCRdb stores in-frame clones only, minus some. The data contain 90,000 to 130,000 clones, about 73% of them singletons. A note on this clone: Its matching antigen is unknown.

Whole-study results and caveats: Common viral pathogens seemed, in a later analysis, to connect with several of the most significant clusters. Later analysis showed most CMV-associated TCR beta chains appearing HLA-restricted.

Trimming removed 5 bases from V and 1 base from J, with 8 bases in between. CDR1 and CDR2 from the germline V gene are KGHSH and LQKENI. The CDR3 loop spans 13 amino acids. The sequence derives from a woman in her twenties or thirties in good health and CMV-seronegative. The gene calls are TRBV18 and TRBJ1-1; D not certain. The specimen was PBMCs. The CDR3 reads CASSMTENTEAFF. The CDR3 nucleotides are TGTGCCAGCTCAATGACTGAGAACACTGAAGCTTTCTTT.